This T cell receptor beta chain was captured by sequencing in a study of T cell repertoires in cytomegalovirus infection. Whole-study context: Use of recently identified HLA-C-restricted and well-studied HLA-B-restricted CMV epitopes was part of the study.

A remark on this clonotype: What it binds is unknown.

TCRdb analysed the reads with MiXCR anew, one entry per CDR3 protein. Altogether some 560,000 distinct CDR3 sequences are present, almost 40% being singletons, with the ten largest covering around 46%. Trimming took 5 bases from V and 10 from J, leaving 24 bases between them. Germline assignment: CDR1 SGHTA and CDR2 FQGNSA. CDR3 size: 17 residues. The chain employs TRBV7-2 and TRBJ1-6; D is possibly TRBD1 (5 bases). Sample: cultured PBMCs, taken from culture after CMV antigen stimulation. This receptor was obtained from a human donor in good health (CMV status not recorded). Some clones in this sample may be carry-over from other donors' samples. CDR3 bases: TGTGCCAGCAGCCTTGAGAAGCGGAGGGCTGGGGGGTCACCCCTCCACTTT. It yields the protein CASSLEKRRAGGSPLHF.